The 20 T cell receptor beta chains reported below all come from one sample, sequenced in a study of cytomegalovirus exposure and HLA in healthy donors. PCR employed 60 Vbeta and 13 Jbeta primers. The table came from immunoSEQ multiplex PCR; TCRdb's copy has only in-frame clones and leaves some out. The profile shows over 55,000 clones, 75% to 90% of them singletons. The sample consisted of PBMCs. The source is a woman in her twenties or thirties in good health and CMV-seropositive.

This clone appeared a single time. The chain combines TRBV21-1 with TRBJ2-3; the table names TRBD1, a call not compared with the DNA. TRBV21-1 is recorded as a pseudogene. The CDR3 spans 14 residues. In nucleotides, the CDR3 is TGTGCCAGCAGCCCTGGGACAGGAAGGGATACGCAGTATTTT. Protein sequence: CASSPGTGRDTQYF.

This chain uses TRBV6-5 with TRBJ2-3; a weak D match, TRBD2 (5 bases). V was trimmed by 4 bases and J by 6 bases, leaving 8 bases between them. Germline V gene lookup returns CDR1 MNHEY and CDR2 SVGAGI. The CDR3 totals 12 residues. CDR3 coding DNA: TGTGCCAGCAGTTCCCCGGGGGATACGCAGTATTTT. It yields the protein CASSSPGDTQYF.

The genes are TRBV7-2 and TRBJ2-1, with 9 positions matching TRBD2. After removal of 2 bases from V and 8 bases from J, the junction contained 10 bases not matched to a gene. CDR1 and CDR2 from the germline V gene are SGHTA and FQGNSA. The CDR3 is 16 amino acids. CDR3 nucleotide sequence: TGTGCCAGCAGCTTATTAATGATTAGCGGGAGCGATGAGCAGTTCTTC. Amino acids: CASSLLMISGSDEQFF.

This clone occurred once. The chain is built from TRBV19 and TRBJ2-7, with TRBD1 matching 7 bases. The ends lost 10 bases at V and 5 bases at J; junction bases unmatched: 14. Germline V gene lookup returns CDR1 LNHDA and CDR2 SQIVND (reference sequence). This CDR3 region has 14 residues. The CDR3 reads CATNNRGAGDEQYF. The CDR3 nucleotides are TGTGCCACTAACAACAGGGGCGCAGGGGACGAGCAGTACTTC.

The chain links TRBV29-1 to TRBJ2-1; 8 bases line up with TRBD1. After removal of 6 bases from V and 0 bases from J, the junction contained 4 bases not matched to a gene. The CDR3 runs 14 residues. Germline values: CDR1 SQVTM, CDR2 ANQGSEA. CDR3 region: CSVADRGSYNEQFF. CDR3 bases: TGCAGCGTGGCCGACAGGGGCTCCTACAATGAGCAGTTCTTC.

CDR3: CASSLGSSQETQYF. Written as DNA, the CDR3 is TGTGCCAGCAGCTTAGGTTCTTCTCAAGAGACCCAGTACTTC. This rearrangement joins TRBV7-6 to TRBJ2-5; D gene unclear. V shed 1 base and J shed 2 bases, with 8 bases lying between them. The CDR3 is made up of 14 amino acids. Germline-derived CDR1 and CDR2 are SGHVS and FNYEAQ.

This clone was detected a few times. The chain is built from TRBV6-1 and TRBJ2-7; D is unclear. There are 13 residues in the CDR3. Germline V gene lookup returns CDR1 MNHNS and CDR2 SASEGT. V lost 0 bases, J lost 2 bases, and 5 bases lay in between. CDR3 sequence (DNA): TGTGCCAGCAGTGAAGCTAGAACCTACGAGCAGTACTTC. Its translation: CASSEARTYEQYF.

The chain is built from TRBV7-6 and TRBJ1-2; 9 bases are a match to TRBD1. V shed 4 bases, J shed 6 bases, and the junction held 6 bases outside the gene matches. Germline lookup yields CDR1 SGHVS and CDR2 FNYEAQ. The CDR3 is 14 residues long. CDR3 nucleotide sequence: TGTGCCAGCAGCTCAACGGACAGGGGAGATGGCTACACCTTC. This codes for CASSSTDRGDGYTF. The variable domain in full, with the rest retrieved from reference TRBV7-6 and TRBJ1-2, is GAGVSQSPRYKVTKRGQDVALRCDPISGHVSLYWYRQALGQGPEFLTYFNYEAQQDKSGLPNDRFSAERPEGSISTLTIQRTEQRDSAMYRCASSSTDRGDGYTFGSGTRLTVV.

Details on this clone: Relative to the germline gene, one junction end is altered; a read error may explain this. V and J are TRBV29-1 and TRBJ2-7; 7 positions match TRBD1. CDR1 is SQVTM and CDR2 is ANQGSEA in the germline V gene. CDR3 length: 14 amino acids. The CDR3 DNA follows: TGCATCGTTTCAAGCCGAGGACAGGCCTACGAGCAGTACTTC. Translation: CIVSSRGQAYEQYF.

This clone has just one count. The chain is built from TRBV10-3 and TRBJ1-2; TRBD1 is a possible D gene (5 bases). Between the trimmed V and J ends, which lost 0 bases and 3 bases, there was a span of 8 bases. The CDR3 runs to 14 residues. CDR1 ENHRY and CDR2 SYGVKD come from the germline V gene. The CDR3 coding sequence is TGTGCCATCAGTGAGTCGACAGCTTACTATGGCTACACCTTC. It yields the protein CAISESTAYYGYTF.

The gene calls are TRBV28 and TRBJ2-1; 10 nucleotides match TRBD2. The CDR3 length is 15 residues. After removal of 5 bases from V and 3 bases from J, the junction contained 4 bases not matched to a gene. CDR1 MDHEN and CDR2 SYDVKM come from the germline V gene. CDR3 sequence reads: CASSGSGRFYNEQFF. CDR3 nucleotide sequence: TGTGCCAGCAGTGGTAGCGGGAGGTTCTACAATGAGCAGTTCTTC.

The chain links TRBV29-1 to TRBJ2-1, with 7 bases matching TRBD2. This CDR3 comprises 14 residues. Trimming cost V 5 bases and J 6 bases; bases outside gene matches: 10. The germline V gene encodes CDR1 SQVTM and CDR2 ANQGSEA. CDR3 coding DNA: TGCAGCGTTACCGCCCGACTAGCATCCAATGAGCAGTTCTTC. This gives the protein CSVTARLASNEQFF.

This clone was counted a single time. The chain has TRBV19 and TRBJ1-5; D is unclear. In germline, CDR1 is LNHDA, CDR2 SQIVND (reference sequence). The V and J ends lost 2 bases and 3 bases respectively, with 8 bases between them. CDR3 length equals 14 residues. This CDR3 is CASSIRGNNQPQHF. The CDR3 region has the DNA TGTGCCAGTAGTATAAGAGGGAACAATCAGCCCCAGCATTTT.

The V gene is TRBV5-6, the J gene TRBJ2-7, with D unclear. In germline, CDR1 is SGHDT, CDR2 YYEEEE. Trimming pared 4 bases from V and 4 bases from J, leaving 18 bases between. There are 15 residues in the CDR3. CDR3 sequence reads: CASSTPLKPRYEQYF. DNA of the CDR3: TGTGCCAGCAGCACTCCTTTAAAGCCGCGGTACGAGCAGTACTTC.

The CDR3 is CASSQAPGQARAGELFF. CDR3 sequence (DNA): TGCGCCAGCAGCCAAGCCCCTGGACAGGCCCGGGCCGGGGAGCTGTTTTTT. The V and J genes are TRBV4-1 and TRBJ2-2; 7 bases fit TRBD1. Trimming removed 1 base from V and 6 bases from J; junction bases left unmatched: 11. The CDR3 extends over 17 amino acids. Germline V gene data show CDR1 as MGHRA and CDR2 as YSYEKL.

The chain employs TRBV18 and TRBJ1-3, with 7 bases fitting TRBD1. With V trimmed by 2 bases and J by 2 bases, 6 bases remained unmatched. CDR3 length: 16 amino acids. Germline CDR1 is KGHSH and CDR2 is LQKENI. For the CDR3, the DNA is TGTGCCAGCTCACCAATGGGGGACAGAACTGGAAACACCATATATTTT. Protein sequence: CASSPMGDRTGNTIYF.

The chain's CDR3 is CASKQDSWTYEQYF. The CDR3 DNA follows: TGTGCCAGCAAGCAGGACAGTTGGACCTACGAGCAGTACTTC. This chain joins TRBV6-1 and TRBJ2-7; a weak D match, TRBD1 (6 bases). The V end lost 7 bases, the J end lost 2 bases, and 15 bases lay between the germline ends. Germline V gene sequence: CDR1 MNHNS, CDR2 SASEGT. This CDR3 comprises 14 residues.

Only a few counts were recorded for this clone. V and J are TRBV4-1 and TRBJ1-4, with 7 bases lining up with TRBD1. The CDR3 runs 15 residues. The germline V gene has CDR1 MGHRA and CDR2 YSYEKL. V lost 0 bases to trimming and J lost 5 bases; unmatched junction nucleotides: 3. CDR3 in DNA: TGCGCCAGCAGCCAAGACGACAGGGCGAATGAAAAACTGTTTTTT. Its protein product is CASSQDDRANEKLFF.

This clone was observed a single time. J is TRBJ2-7 and V is TRBV6-1, with TRBD1 matching 9 bases. After removal of 2 bases from V and 7 bases from J, the junction contained 12 bases not matched to a gene. CDR1 and CDR2 (germline): MNHNS, SASEGT. The CDR3 covers 16 residues. CDR3 protein: CASSEFIETGGSEQYF. The CDR3 DNA follows: TGTGCCAGCAGTGAATTCATCGAGACAGGGGGTTCGGAGCAGTACTTC.

This clone was observed a single time. This chain joins TRBV11-2 and TRBJ2-1; 9 bases align to TRBD2. The V and J ends lost 2 bases and 1 base, in that order; junction bases with no gene match: 9. There are 18 residues in the CDR3. Germline CDR1 reads SGHAT; CDR2 reads FQNNGV. CDR3 loop: CASSLLAGGPRSYNEQFF. CDR3 DNA: TGTGCCAGCAGCTTATTGGCGGGAGGGCCTAGATCCTACAATGAGCAGTTCTTC.